The 32 T cell receptor beta chains given below trace back to one sample, sequenced in a study of cytomegalovirus exposure and HLA in healthy donors. With 60 Vbeta and 13 Jbeta primers, the PCR was carried out. Clones were sequenced by immunoSEQ multiplex PCR, and TCRdb holds only the in-frame ones, with some missing. This table holds around 120,000 clones, 60% to 85% found once. Sequencing used PBMCs. Receptor source: a female donor in good health and CMV-seropositive.

In its sample, this clone was seen a few times. The rearrangement uses TRBV9 and TRBJ2-5; D ambiguous. The V end lost 0 bases, the J end lost 2 bases, and 8 bases lay between the germline ends. Germline CDR1 is SGDLS and CDR2 is YYNGEE. The CDR3 is 14 residues long. The CDR3 loop reads CASSVESRQETQYF. In DNA, the CDR3 is TGTGCCAGCAGCGTAGAATCGCGGCAAGAGACCCAGTACTTC.

The gene calls are TRBV29-1 and TRBJ2-5; TRBD1 matches 7 bases. CDR1 is SQVTM, CDR2 ANQGSEA, per germline. V gave up 8 bases and J gave up 5 bases; unmatched junction bases: 8. CDR3 size: 12 residues. CDR3 in amino acids: CSILRDSETQYF. In nucleotides, the CDR3 is TGCAGCATCCTAAGGGACAGTGAGACCCAGTACTTC.

The chain joins TRBV27 to TRBJ1-2; D may be TRBD1 (6 bases). The CDR3 extends over 14 amino acids. CDR1 is MNHEY and CDR2 is SMNVEV in the germline V gene (reference sequence). V lost 3 bases to trimming and J lost 4 bases, with 12 bases between them. CDR3 in DNA: TGTGCCAGCAGTTTCGGGCAGGGGAGCTATGGCTACACCTTC. Its protein is CASSFGQGSYGYTF.

The J gene is TRBJ1-4, the V gene TRBV18; tentatively, D is TRBD1 (6 bases). This CDR3 comprises 15 residues. With 0 bases removed from V and 7 bases from J, the gap between germline ends came to 12 bases. Germline V gene data show CDR1 as KGHSH and CDR2 as LQKENI. In nucleotides, the CDR3 is TGTGCCAGCTCACCACCCAACCGGGACACTGAAAAACTGTTTTTT. Residues: CASSPPNRDTEKLFF.

The table lists this clone with a count of one. The chain uses TRBV27 and TRBJ2-5, with D tentatively TRBD1 (6 bases). V gave up 7 bases and J gave up 6 bases, with 18 bases separating them. The germline CDR1 and CDR2 sequences are MNHEY and SMNVEV (reference sequence). The CDR3 extends over 14 amino acids. This CDR3 reads CASNGQSHGKTQYF. The DNA for the CDR3 is TGTGCCAGCAACGGACAGTCTCATGGGAAGACCCAGTACTTC.

This clone was seen just once. The chain combines TRBV6-6 with TRBJ2-7; 10 bases line up with TRBD1. After removal of 4 bases from V and 6 bases from J, the junction contained 9 bases not matched to a gene. The length of the CDR3 is 15 residues. Germline V lookup: CDR1 MNHNY, CDR2 SVGAGI (reference sequence). CDR3 DNA sequence: TGTGCCAGCAGTTTTGCCGGGACAGGGGTAGGCGAGCAGTACTTC. Translated: CASSFAGTGVGEQYF.

This chain joins TRBV5-1 and TRBJ1-4; a possible D gene is TRBD1 (6 bases). V was cut by 3 bases and J by 3 bases, with 18 bases left in between. CDR1 is SGHRS and CDR2 is YFSETQ in the germline V gene. The CDR3 sequence is 17 residues long. CDR3 loop: CASSSRGQPAPNEKLFF. CDR3 bases: TGCGCCAGCAGCTCTCGAGGACAGCCAGCACCTAATGAAAAACTGTTTTTT.

V and J are TRBV11-3 and TRBJ2-3; a possible D gene is TRBD1 (7 bases). The ends were cut back, 1 base at V and 3 bases at J, with 14 bases in the middle. CDR1 is SGHNT, CDR2 YENEEA, per germline. CDR3 length: 16 residues. The CDR3 DNA reads TGTGCCAGCAGCTTAGCCACAGGGGAGGATACAGATACGCAGTATTTT. This translates into CASSLATGEDTDTQYF. The variable domain in full, with the rest retrieved from reference TRBV11-3 and TRBJ2-3, is EAGVVQSPRYKIIEKKQPVAFWCNPISGHNTLYWYLQNLGQGPELLIRYENEEAVDDSQLPKDRFSAERLKGVDSTLKIQPAELGDSAVYLCASSLATGEDTDTQYFGPGTRLTVL.

The chain uses TRBV28 and TRBJ1-4; no firm D call. The V end lost 11 bases, the J end lost 8 bases, and 15 bases lay between the germline ends. Germline loops: CDR1 MDHEN, CDR2 SYDVKM. The CDR3 is 12 residues long. As DNA, the CDR3 is TGTGCCTATGGGGTGACTAGGGAAAAACTGTTTTTT. Its protein is CAYGVTREKLFF.

J is TRBJ2-5 and V is TRBV9, with 9 bases lining up with TRBD2. The germline CDR1 and CDR2 sequences are SGDLS and YYNGEE. The J segment lost 3 bases and the V segment lost 3 bases, leaving 3 bases of the junction unmatched. The CDR3 covers 14 residues. CDR3 nucleotide sequence: TGTGCCAGCAGCGCGGGACTAGCCAAAGAGACCCAGTACTTC. This sequence encodes CASSAGLAKETQYF.

V usage is TRBV7-2 and J usage is TRBJ2-5; TRBD2 matches at 11 bases. The CDR3 is made up of 15 amino acids. V lost 4 bases to trimming and J lost 2 bases; unmatched junction nucleotides: 3. Per germline, CDR1 SGHTA and CDR2 FQGNSA. CDR3 DNA sequence: TGTGCCAGCAGCTCGGTAGCGGGGGGGCAAGAGACCCAGTACTTC. Its translation is CASSSVAGGQETQYF. The full variable domain, rest sourced from reference TRBV7-2 and TRBJ2-5, is GAGVSQSPSNKVTEKGKDVELRCDPISGHTALYWYRQSLGQGLEFLIYFQGNSAPDKSGLPSDRFSAERTGGSVSTLTIQRTQQEDSAVYLCASSSVAGGQETQYFGPGTRLLVL.

The gene calls are TRBV5-1 and TRBJ2-6, with 9 bases identical to TRBD1. In germline, CDR1 is SGHRS, CDR2 YFSETQ. The length of the CDR3 is 17 residues. Trimming at V came to 1 base and at J to 0 bases, leaving 2 bases not matched to a gene. The CDR3 nucleotides read TGCGCCAGCAGCTTGTCGACAGGGGGCTCTGGGGCCAACGTCCTGACTTTC. Its protein is CASSLSTGGSGANVLTF.

This sequence joins TRBV4-1 and TRBJ2-2, with 7 bases aligning to TRBD2. Germline assignment: CDR1 MGHRA and CDR2 YSYEKL. The CDR3 length is 20 residues. With V trimmed by 0 bases and J by 6 bases, 19 bases remained unmatched. The CDR3 sequence is CASSQDGSRLRAGVSGELFF. The CDR3 nucleotides are TGCGCCAGCAGCCAAGATGGTAGTCGACTAAGGGCGGGGGTCTCCGGGGAGCTGTTTTTT.

In this sample, this clone turned up a few times. Compared with germline, one end of the junction differs, possibly owing to a read error. This sequence joins TRBV7-7 and TRBJ2-3, with 11 bases aligning to TRBD2. The CDR3 is 18 residues long. Germline lookup yields CDR1 SSHAT and CDR2 FNYEAQ (reference sequence). The CDR3 is CASSLARVAGGRTDTQYF. The CDR3 bases are TGTGCTAGCAGCTTAGCGCGGGTAGCGGGAGGGCGCACAGATACGCAGTATTTT.

CDR3 nucleotides: TGTGCTAGTGGTTTGGGGACTCGGGACTATGGCTACACCTTC. Protein sequence: CASGLGTRDYGYTF. This chain uses TRBV12-5 with TRBJ1-2; D is unclear. CDR1 is LGHNT and CDR2 is FRNRAP in the germline V gene. The V and J ends lost 1 base and 3 bases respectively, with 9 bases between them. This CDR3 has 14 amino acids.

This clone was counted between two and nine times. One end of the junction does not line up with germline, which may come from a read error. This rearrangement joins TRBV2 to TRBJ2-3, with 15 positions matching TRBD2. This CDR3 is built from 17 residues. CDR1 is SNHLY, CDR2 FYNNEI, per germline. CDR3 in amino acids: CASSEGTSGRTIDTQYF. CDR3 nucleotide sequence: TGTGCCAGCAGCGAAGGGACTAGCGGGAGGACGATAGATACGCAGTATTTT.

This clone occurred a few times. V usage is TRBV5-5 and J usage is TRBJ2-3, with D perhaps TRBD1 (6 bases). Trimming removed 0 bases from V and 6 bases from J, with 23 bases in between. Germline lookup yields CDR1 SGHKS and CDR2 YYEKEE (reference sequence). The length of the CDR3 is 18 residues. CDR3 nucleotides: TGTGCCAGCAGCTTGGGGGTCCGGGACACACAACTTAGCGATACGCAGTATTTT. It encodes CASSLGVRDTQLSDTQYF.

Remarks on this clone: At one end the junction does not follow the germline gene, possibly because of a read error. The genes are TRBV7-7 and TRBJ1-1, with TRBD1 identical over 9 bases. The length of the CDR3 is 13 residues. CDR1 and CDR2 from the germline V gene are SSHAT and FNYEAQ (reference sequence). The DNA for the CDR3 is TGTGCTAGCAGCAAGGACAGGGGCGCTGAAGCTTTCTTT. Translated: CASSKDRGAEAFF.

The J gene is TRBJ1-5, the V gene TRBV7-8, with D maybe TRBD1 (5 bases). Germline V gene sequence: CDR1 SGHVS, CDR2 FQNEAQ. The ends were cut back, 3 bases at V and 9 bases at J, with 18 bases in the middle. This CDR3 region has 15 residues. This CDR3 reads CASSFSDSCHGPQHF. The CDR3 region has the DNA TGTGCCAGCAGCTTCTCAGACAGTTGTCATGGGCCCCAGCATTTT.

The chain combines TRBV29-1 with TRBJ2-1; 14 bases align to TRBD2. With 5 bases clipped from V and 0 bases from J, the junction kept 6 bases outside the gene matches. Per the germline V gene, CDR1 is SQVTM and CDR2 is ANQGSEA. The CDR3 contains 17 residues. CDR3 bases: TGCAGCGTTAGGGGGACTAGCGGGAGATTCTCCTACAATGAGCAGTTCTTC. This sequence encodes CSVRGTSGRFSYNEQFF.

The V gene is TRBV5-5, the J gene TRBJ2-5; unclear D gene. The DNA matches TRBJ2-7 better at its end, which makes the J call doubtful. CDR3 length: 12 amino acids. Germline V gives CDR1 SGHKS, CDR2 YYEKEE (reference sequence). CDR3 sequence reads: CASSFRVYEQYF. The CDR3 region has the DNA TGTGCCAGCAGCTTCCGGGTGTACGAGCAGTACTTC.

The chain carries TRBV6-5 and TRBJ2-7; 8 nucleotides line up with TRBD1. The CDR3 has 13 amino acids. Germline trimming cut 5 bases from V and 3 bases from J; bases unmatched to any gene: 3. Germline V gene lookup returns CDR1 MNHEY and CDR2 SVGAGI. CDR3 nucleotide sequence: TGTGCCAGCAGTGGACAGGGATACTACGAGCAGTACTTC. As protein: CASSGQGYYEQYF.

This chain uses TRBV6-6 with TRBJ1-2; D gene ambiguous. Trimming removed 4 bases at V and 2 bases at J, with 14 bases between. Germline V gene lookup returns CDR1 MNHNY and CDR2 SVGAGI (reference sequence). CDR3 length: 15 amino acids. The CDR3 is CASSFRGVLNYGYTF. DNA of the CDR3: TGTGCCAGCAGTTTCCGGGGAGTGTTGAACTATGGCTACACCTTC.

This rearrangement joins TRBV5-1 to TRBJ2-3; the match to TRBD2 covers 12 bases. Unmatched junction bases numbered 7, after V lost 0 bases and J lost 5 bases. This CDR3 is 17 amino acids long. CDR1 and CDR2 (germline): SGHRS, YFSETQ. As DNA, the CDR3 is TGCGCCAGCAGCTTGGGGGAACTAGCGGGGGGTCGAGATACGCAGTATTTT. Its protein product is CASSLGELAGGRDTQYF.

The CDR3 bases are TGTGCCAGCAGTGCCAGCCGGGGGGCCCTCCCGAAAAAACTGTTTTTT. Protein: CASSASRGALPKKLFF. The chain recombines TRBV6-1 with TRBJ1-4, with a tentative D call TRBD1 (6 bases). Deletions cut 4 bases from V and 9 bases from J, with 21 bases between. Looked up from germline, CDR1 is MNHNS and CDR2 is SASEGT. The length of the CDR3 is 16 residues.

The chain recombines TRBV7-9 with TRBJ1-2; 8 bases fit TRBD1. The J segment lost 2 bases and the V segment lost 5 bases, leaving 13 bases of the junction unmatched. Germline V gene lookup returns CDR1 SEHNR and CDR2 FQNEAQ (reference sequence). This CDR3 has 17 amino acids. In nucleotides, the CDR3 is TGTGCCAGCAGCCCGCCACAAGCAGGGGGCAAAAACTATGGCTACACCTTC. Translating gives CASSPPQAGGKNYGYTF.

The V call is TRBV7-2, the J call TRBJ1-4, with 9 bases that match TRBD1. The V gene's germline CDR1 is SGHTA and CDR2 FQGNSA. The CDR3 is 15 residues long. Unmatched junction bases numbered 5, after V lost 5 bases and J lost 4 bases. CDR3 amino acids: CASSAGTGYNEKLFF. The CDR3 nucleotides are TGTGCCAGCAGCGCGGGGACAGGGTATAATGAAAAACTGTTTTTT. Looking up the rest from reference TRBV7-2 and TRBJ1-4 gives the full variable domain: GAGVSQSPSNKVTEKGKDVELRCDPISGHTALYWYRQSLGQGLEFLIYFQGNSAPDKSGLPSDRFSAERTGGSVSTLTIQRTQQEDSAVYLCASSAGTGYNEKLFFGSGTQLSVL.

The genes are TRBV12-1 and TRBJ2-7; the table's TRBD1 call for D was not verified on the DNA. TRBV12-1 is flagged as a pseudogene. This CDR3 region has 16 residues. The CDR3: CASSQDRWGTSYEQYF. In DNA form, the CDR3 reads TGTGCCAGCAGCCAAGACAGGTGGGGCACTTCATACGAGCAGTACTTC.

The CDR3 spells CASSSIPQGSGANVLTF. In DNA form, the CDR3 reads TGTGCCAGCAGCTCTATCCCTCAGGGTTCTGGGGCCAACGTCCTGACTTTC. V usage is TRBV5-4 and J usage is TRBJ2-6; D perhaps matches TRBD1 (5 bases). The length of the CDR3 is 17 residues. V was clipped by 3 bases and J by 1 base, with 14 bases between them. CDR1 and CDR2 from the germline V gene are SGHNT and YYREEE (reference sequence).

The genes are TRBV19 and TRBJ1-5; no clear D. V was trimmed by 3 bases and J by 4 bases, leaving 7 bases between them. CDR1 and CDR2 (germline): LNHDA, SQIVND (reference sequence). The CDR3 spans 13 residues. CDR3 coding DNA: TGTGCCAGTAGTATGAGAGGGAATCAGCCCCAGCATTTT. Amino acid sequence: CASSMRGNQPQHF.

V and J are TRBV18 and TRBJ2-2, with D possibly TRBD1 on 5 matching bases. Germline assignment: CDR1 KGHSH and CDR2 LQKENI. Deletions cut 0 bases from V and 6 bases from J, with 11 bases between. This CDR3 region has 15 residues. CDR3 loop: CASSPPSREAGELFF. For the CDR3, the DNA is TGTGCCAGCTCACCACCGAGCAGGGAAGCCGGGGAGCTGTTTTTT.

This chain links TRBV18 with TRBJ1-1, with 7 bases lining up with TRBD1. The J segment lost 4 bases and the V segment lost 2 bases, leaving 7 bases of the junction unmatched. The CDR3 extends over 15 amino acids. Looked up from germline, CDR1 is KGHSH and CDR2 is LQKENI. CDR3 nucleotides: TGTGCCAGCTCACCAAGGACAGGCACGACCACTGAAGCTTTCTTT. Its translation: CASSPRTGTTTEAFF.